The TCR beta chain under discussion was sequenced for a study of shared clonotypes between healthy human individuals. Study outcomes and limitations: Clonotypes shared by all four sorted-subset donors had higher generation probabilities than non-shared clonotypes. What limited the represented genetic and exposure-history diversity was the small number of donors.

Germline V gene lookup returns CDR1 MDHEN and CDR2 SYDVKM. Germline trimming cut 3 bases from V and 1 base from J; bases unmatched to any gene: 4. CDR3 length: 16 residues. Deep-level settings were used for running the assay. In the sorted-subset replicate PCRs, around 220 ng DNA, tens of thousands of T cell genomes, was used. Here immunoSEQ multiplex PCR was the method, and the copy in TCRdb shows in-frame clones only, minus some. The sample includes some 900,000 clones, approximately 80% of them seen just once. Details on this clone: The antigen remains unidentified.

Material for sequencing was memory CD4+ T cells sorted from blood. Subset meaning: CD45RA-negative fraction. The origin of this receptor is a man between 18 and 35 years old in good health. The chain couples TRBV28 to TRBJ2-2; 8 nucleotides align to TRBD2. The CDR3 bases are TGTGCCAGCAGTTTCCAGCGGGGGTTGAACACCGGGGAGCTGTTTTTT. Translation gives CASSFQRGLNTGELFF.